The source of this T cell receptor beta chain is a study of blood T cell repertoires in COVID-19. About the research overall: Acute and convalescent COVID-19 samples came from the United States, Italy and Spain. The cDNA or gDNA used as material had been derived from T cells, B-cell-depleted T cells, or PBMCs.

Unmatched junction bases numbered 11, after V lost 7 bases and J lost 6 bases. The CDR3 loop spans 15 amino acids. Germline-derived CDR1 and CDR2 are SNHLY and FYNNEI. In the original analysis: Counts of nucleated cells, estimated from reference gene primer amplification, were obtained. The repertoire was sequenced with immunoSEQ multiplex PCR; TCRdb's copy has only in-frame clones and lacks some. V and J calls and clone size come straight from that table; D and trimming were deduced from the DNA. Among around 70,000 clones listed, about 91% were seen once. Sequences were obtained from peripheral blood. The TCR originated in a man older than 75 with acute or convalescent COVID-19. This chain uses TRBV2 with TRBJ2-3, with 9 positions matching TRBD1. DNA of the CDR3: TGTGCCAGCACTAAAGGGACAGGGAACGGGGATACGCAGTATTTT. This translates into CASTKGTGNGDTQYF.